This entry is about one T cell receptor (beta chain). The antigen is not known. Roughly 100,000 TCR templates underwent assay in each sample. Profiled with immunoSEQ multiplex PCR; TCRdb holds only in-frame clones, not every one. The sample includes tens of thousands of clones, about 90% seen only once; the top ten take approximately 28%. This sample was included in a study of siplizumab effects on memory and regulatory T cells. Study-wide points: Unstimulated subset assignment was obtained for only a minor fraction of alloreactive clones. Memory cells seemed less diverse than naive T cells, which seemed major alloresponse contributors.

Looked up from germline, CDR1 is MGHRA and CDR2 is YSYEKL. Deletions cut 4 bases from V and 3 bases from J, with 13 bases between. CDR3 length: 14 residues. The TCR sequence derives from a human donor in good health. The gene calls are TRBV4-1 and TRBJ2-7; D tentatively reads TRBD1 or TRBD2 (5 bases each). The sequenced sample consisted of CD8+ T cells sorted from blood. The CDR3 is CASSPQGAGYEQYF. CDR3 DNA sequence: TGCGCCAGCAGCCCTCAGGGTGCGGGCTACGAGCAGTACTTC.